The entry below describes one T cell receptor beta chain. Antigen: not known. The sample comes from a study of T cell responses to AZD1222 COVID-19 vaccine. In the study overall: It was second doses at about 4 or about 12 weeks that were pooled. General study results and limits: Clonal diversity was possibly underestimated; the donors were predominantly white British and more often female. Increases in Spike-specific TCR breadth and depth were seen after two AZD1222 doses.

Using immunoSEQ multiplex PCR, the repertoire was profiled, and TCRdb retains in-frame clones only, with some absent. The data show some 170,000 clones, roughly nine tenths seen once. V was trimmed by 4 bases and J by 4 bases, leaving 11 bases between them. The CDR3 consists of 13 residues. Germline V gene data show CDR1 as SGHNT and CDR2 as YYREEE (reference sequence). The source is an adult in good health. J is TRBJ1-2 and V is TRBV5-4; tentatively, D is TRBD1 (6 bases). The sequencing used peripheral blood, collected on day 0 of AZD1222 vaccination. CDR3 coding DNA: TGTGCCAGCAGCCGGACAGAGATCTATGGCTACACCTTC. Protein product: CASSRTEIYGYTF. The full variable domain, rest sourced from reference TRBV5-4 and TRBJ1-2, is ETGVTQSPTHLIKTRGQQVTLRCSSQSGHNTVSWYQQALGQGPQFIFQYYREEENGRGNFPPRFSGLQFPNYSSELNVNALELDDSALYLCASSRTEIYGYTFGSGTRLTVV.